These 25 T cell receptor beta chains were sequenced from one sample in a study of cytomegalovirus exposure and HLA in healthy donors. Generated by immunoSEQ multiplex PCR, the TCRdb table keeps only in-frame clones and is missing some. The sample includes more than 85,000 clones, roughly 86% seen only once; the top ten take more than 2%. Material: PBMCs. The receptor set was obtained from a woman under 30 in good health and CMV-seronegative.

This chain uses TRBV5-1 with TRBJ2-2; possible D gene TRBD1, 6 bases. Germline V gives CDR1 SGHRS, CDR2 YFSETQ. V shed 4 bases and J shed 5 bases, with 12 bases lying between them. The CDR3 has 14 residues. The CDR3 reads CASSRDIVTGELFF. DNA for the CDR3: TGCGCCAGCAGCAGGGACATCGTTACCGGGGAGCTGTTTTTT.

V and J are TRBV28 and TRBJ2-5; D perhaps matches TRBD1 (6 bases). V shed 10 bases and J shed 2 bases, with 23 bases lying between them. Germline V gives CDR1 MDHEN, CDR2 SYDVKM. This CDR3 region has 16 residues. The CDR3 DNA reads TGTGCCACCTCATCGCTCTACAGGGACGCGCAAGAGACCCAGTACTTC. Translated, it gives CATSSLYRDAQETQYF.

This rearrangement joins TRBV7-2 to TRBJ1-5; TRBD1 matches 7 bases. The CDR3 has 17 residues. The V segment lost 5 bases and the J segment 0 bases; nucleotides outside the gene matches: 10. Germline V gene sequence: CDR1 SGHTA, CDR2 FQGNSA. In DNA form, the CDR3 reads TGTGCCAGCAGCCCGGGACAGTCGAGTCATAGCAATCAGCCCCAGCATTTT. Translation: CASSPGQSSHSNQPQHF.

This clone was counted a single time. The chain couples TRBV7-8 to TRBJ2-7, with a possible D match to TRBD1 (6 bases). CDR3 length: 14 amino acids. The germline V gene has CDR1 SGHVS and CDR2 FQNEAQ. V was trimmed by 5 bases and J by 2 bases, leaving 13 bases between them. Here the CDR3 reads CASSVRDTAYEQYF. CDR3 sequence (DNA): TGTGCCAGCAGCGTCCGGGACACAGCCTACGAGCAGTACTTC.

Details on this clone: In this CDR3 the conserved last residue, phenylalanine or tryptophan, is missing, so a read error is likely. The limits of the CDR3 on the DNA are not certain, so only TCRdb's listed CDR3 is given. The J gene is TRBJ1-2, the V gene TRBV6-5; the table's D call, TRBD1, has no DNA check behind it. The germline V gene encodes CDR1 MNHEY and CDR2 SVGAGI. The CDR3 is made up of 12 amino acids, end residues included. The CDR3 loop is CASSFGQGFWRV.

This clone showed up just once. V and J are TRBV5-6 and TRBJ2-7; weak D call: TRBD1 (5 bases). CDR3 size: 18 residues. The V gene's germline CDR1 is SGHDT and CDR2 YYEEEE. Trimming took off 4 bases at V and 5 bases at J, with 28 bases between the two ends. CDR3 bases: TGTGCCAGCAGCCCCCTAATTCCTGTGGGGCGCTCATCGAACGAGCAGTACTTC. It translates to CASSPLIPVGRSSNEQYF. Complete variable domain (other parts from reference TRBV5-6 and TRBJ2-7): DAGVTQSPTHLIKTRGQQVTLRCSPKSGHDTVSWYQQALGQGPQFIFQYYEEEERQRGNFPDRFSGHQFPNYSSELNVNALLLGDSALYLCASSPLIPVGRSSNEQYFGPGTRLTVT.

This clone came up once. The gene calls are TRBV30 and TRBJ2-2; perhaps TRBD1 as D (5 bases). V lost 4 bases, J lost 3 bases, and 9 bases lay in between. Per germline, CDR1 GTSNPN and CDR2 SVGIG (reference sequence). This CDR3 has 13 residues. CDR3 sequence (DNA): TGTGCCTGGAATACAGGCGACACCGGGGAGCTGTTTTTT. This encodes CAWNTGDTGELFF.

V and J are TRBV30 and TRBJ2-1; 7 bases line up with TRBD1. Trimming at V came to 0 bases and at J to 4 bases, leaving 12 bases not matched to a gene. Germline V gene data show CDR1 as GTSNPN and CDR2 as SVGIG (reference sequence). The CDR3 totals 17 residues. The CDR3 coding sequence is TGTGCCTGGAGTGTTCCGTTGGACAGGCACAGATACAATGAGCAGTTCTTC. Amino acid sequence: CAWSVPLDRHRYNEQFF.

CDR3 DNA: TGCGCCAGCAGCAGCAGCGGGGGCGAGACCCAGTACTTC. Translating gives CASSSSGGETQYF. The chain recombines TRBV5-1 with TRBJ2-5; 8 nucleotides agree with TRBD2. Germline trimming cut 4 bases from V and 5 bases from J; bases unmatched to any gene: 4. CDR3 length: 13 amino acids. The germline CDR1 and CDR2 sequences are SGHRS and YFSETQ.

V is TRBV9 and J is TRBJ1-1, with 9 bases identical to TRBD1. The CDR3 extends over 15 amino acids. Germline V gene lookup returns CDR1 SGDLS and CDR2 YYNGEE. The ends lost 4 bases at V and 3 bases at J; junction bases unmatched: 7. In nucleotides, the CDR3 is TGTGCCAGCAGCCCGGGACAGGGTCTCGACACTGAAGCTTTCTTT. Residues: CASSPGQGLDTEAFF.

The chain has TRBV7-9 and TRBJ2-1, with 7 bases identical to TRBD2. Losses at the gene ends were 2 bases for V and 4 bases for J; bases not matched to a gene: 5. This CDR3 has 15 residues. Germline V gene data show CDR1 as SEHNR and CDR2 as FQNEAQ (reference sequence). This CDR3 is CASSLRTRWYNEQFF. The DNA for the CDR3 is TGTGCCAGCAGCTTAAGGACTAGGTGGTACAATGAGCAGTTCTTC.

This chain links TRBV28 with TRBJ2-1; TRBD1 aligns across 9 bases. Trimming removed 7 bases from V and 4 bases from J; junction bases left unmatched: 8. This CDR3 region has 15 residues. Per germline, CDR1 MDHEN and CDR2 SYDVKM. CDR3 sequence (DNA): TGTGCCAGCACCTTCGGACAGGGGCCTTACAATGAGCAGTTCTTC. It specifies CASTFGQGPYNEQFF.

Concerning this clone itself: The sample holds other DNA sequences that translate to the same CDR3. The rearrangement uses TRBV7-2 and TRBJ2-1; TRBD2 might be the D (5 bases). Germline CDR1 reads SGHTA; CDR2 reads FQGNSA. The CDR3 totals 13 residues. The V and J ends lost 5 bases and 5 bases respectively, with 10 bases between them. The CDR3 is CASSLGLNNEQFF. The CDR3 nucleotides are TGTGCCAGCAGCCTTGGACTCAACAATGAGCAGTTCTTC.

V is TRBV19 and J is TRBJ2-7, with TRBD1 identical over 10 bases. The CDR3 runs 13 residues. Germline CDR1 and CDR2: LNHDA and SQIVND (reference sequence). The V and J ends lost 9 bases and 1 base, in that order; junction bases with no gene match: 3. The CDR3 DNA reads as TGTGCCAGCGAGGGACAGGGGTCCTACGAGCAGTACTTC. Protein product: CASEGQGSYEQYF.

This rearrangement joins TRBV7-8 to TRBJ1-1; 9 positions match TRBD1. The germline CDR1 and CDR2 sequences are SGHVS and FQNEAQ. The CDR3 runs 16 residues. V gave up 5 bases and J gave up 6 bases; unmatched junction bases: 13. The CDR3 is CASSPLRDRANAEAFF. CDR3 in DNA: TGTGCCAGCAGCCCACTCCGGGACAGGGCTAACGCTGAAGCTTTCTTT.

The CDR3: CASSPGGAFGANVLTF. DNA for the CDR3: TGTGCCAGCAGCCCGGGGGGGGCTTTTGGGGCCAACGTCCTGACTTTC. This chain uses TRBV5-6 with TRBJ2-6; 8 bases are shared with TRBD2. CDR1 is SGHDT, CDR2 YYEEEE, per germline. Unmatched junction bases numbered 6, after V lost 4 bases and J lost 3 bases. The CDR3 is 16 residues long.

This chain joins TRBV4-1 and TRBJ2-1, with 10 bases identical to TRBD2. V gave up 1 base and J gave up 6 bases; unmatched junction bases: 6. The CDR3 is made up of 16 amino acids. Germline CDR1 MGHRA, CDR2 YSYEKL. In DNA, the CDR3 is TGCGCCAGCAGCCAAGTGAGCGGGGGGGCTGGCAATGAGCAGTTCTTC. Translation gives CASSQVSGGAGNEQFF.

The chain couples TRBV27 to TRBJ2-1; the D gene is possibly TRBD2 (5 bases). Germline loops: CDR1 MNHEY, CDR2 SMNVEV (reference sequence). Trimming took 5 bases from V and 6 from J, leaving 20 bases between them. This CDR3 has 16 amino acids. CDR3 sequence: CASSPLPTSLFNEQFF. Here the CDR3 DNA reads TGTGCCAGCAGTCCGCTGCCCACTAGTTTGTTCAATGAGCAGTTCTTC.

This chain links TRBV7-8 with TRBJ2-7; weak D call: TRBD1 (6 bases). This CDR3 region has 16 residues. Trimming cost V 4 bases and J 1 base, with 17 bases left between them. CDR1 SGHVS and CDR2 FQNEAQ come from the germline V gene. The CDR3 bases are TGTGCCAGCAGCTACCCGGACAGTCTCGCTTCCTACGAGCAGTACTTC. This encodes CASSYPDSLASYEQYF.

The chain combines TRBV21-1 with TRBJ1-5; TRBD1 is the table's D call, not checked against the DNA. TRBV21-1 is a known pseudogene. CDR3 length equals 16 residues. CDR3 residues: CASSKVRTGRNQPQHF. The CDR3 DNA sequence: TGTGCCAGCAGCAAAGTTAGGACAGGGAGGAATCAGCCCCAGCATTTT.

The chain joins TRBV11-2 to TRBJ1-2, with TRBD1 matching 7 bases. The V gene end was trimmed by 6 bases and the J gene end by 2 bases; junction bases not matched to a gene: 9. Germline V gene lookup returns CDR1 SGHAT and CDR2 FQNNGV. CDR3 length: 15 amino acids. The CDR3 coding sequence is TGTGCCAGCAGACCCCCGGGACAGTTAAACTATGGCTACACCTTC. Residues: CASRPPGQLNYGYTF.

The gene calls are TRBV7-2 and TRBJ2-2, with 10 nucleotides matching TRBD2. Germline CDR1 and CDR2: SGHTA and FQGNSA. The V segment lost 5 bases and the J segment 1 base; nucleotides outside the gene matches: 4. CDR3 length: 16 amino acids. CDR3 in DNA: TGTGCCAGCAGCCCTCGACTAGCGGGGAACACCGGGGAGCTGTTTTTT. It codes for CASSPRLAGNTGELFF. Looking up the rest from reference TRBV7-2 and TRBJ2-2 gives the full variable domain: GAGVSQSPSNKVTEKGKDVELRCDPISGHTALYWYRQSLGQGLEFLIYFQGNSAPDKSGLPSDRFSAERTGGSVSTLTIQRTQQEDSAVYLCASSPRLAGNTGELFFGEGSRLTVL.

This sequence joins TRBV28 and TRBJ1-1; 8 bases are shared with TRBD1. This CDR3 region has 13 residues. Unmatched junction bases numbered 4, after V lost 3 bases and J lost 7 bases. Germline CDR1 reads MDHEN; CDR2 reads SYDVKM. CDR3 DNA: TGTGCCAGCAGTTTTGGGGACAGGAGTGAAGCTTTCTTT. Translation gives CASSFGDRSEAFF.

This clone was counted a single time. The gene calls are TRBV9 and TRBJ2-2, with D perhaps TRBD2 (5 bases). Germline V CDR1 and CDR2: SGDLS, YYNGEE. The CDR3 is 15 amino acids. V was shortened by 0 bases and J by 14 bases, with 20 bases between the two germline ends. CDR3 sequence reads: CASSVEEAPPRSLFF. CDR3 in DNA: TGTGCCAGCAGCGTAGAGGAGGCTCCCCCGAGATCACTGTTTTTT.

J is TRBJ2-1 and V is TRBV11-2; 11 bases are a match to TRBD1. V lost 6 bases, J lost 8 bases, and 12 bases stayed unmatched. Germline assignment: CDR1 SGHAT and CDR2 FQNNGV. The CDR3 loop spans 16 amino acids. CDR3 sequence reads: CASRTGTGGRGDEQFF. The CDR3 nucleotides read TGTGCCAGCAGGACCGGGACAGGGGGGAGAGGCGATGAGCAGTTCTTC.